The clone carrying this T cell receptor (beta chain) occurred once. This entry is derived from a study of blood T cell repertoires in COVID-19. Overall study context: Researchers got acute and convalescent COVID-19 samples from the United States, Italy and Spain.

Germline V gene data show CDR1 as MDHEN and CDR2 as SYDVKM. V was trimmed by 1 base and J by 4 bases, leaving 10 bases between them. CDR3 size: 14 residues. TCRdb keeps only in-frame clones here, not all; method: immunoSEQ multiplex PCR. The profile shows fewer than 300,000 clones, 90% of them singletons. The rearrangement links TRBV28 to TRBJ1-1; D uncertain. The sequence was collected from a woman younger than 45 who had recovered from COVID-19. The sequenced material came from PBMCs or T cells enriched from blood (not recorded which). The DNA for the CDR3 is TGTGCCAGCAGTTTATCCCTAGAGGCCACTGAAGCTTTCTTT. Residues: CASSLSLEATEAFF. Looking up the rest from reference TRBV28 and TRBJ1-1 gives the full variable domain: DVKVTQSSRYLVKRTGEKVFLECVQDMDHENMFWYRQDPGLGLRLIYFSYDVKMKEKGDIPEGYSVSREKKERFSLILESASTNQTSMYLCASSLSLEATEAFFGQGTRLTVV.